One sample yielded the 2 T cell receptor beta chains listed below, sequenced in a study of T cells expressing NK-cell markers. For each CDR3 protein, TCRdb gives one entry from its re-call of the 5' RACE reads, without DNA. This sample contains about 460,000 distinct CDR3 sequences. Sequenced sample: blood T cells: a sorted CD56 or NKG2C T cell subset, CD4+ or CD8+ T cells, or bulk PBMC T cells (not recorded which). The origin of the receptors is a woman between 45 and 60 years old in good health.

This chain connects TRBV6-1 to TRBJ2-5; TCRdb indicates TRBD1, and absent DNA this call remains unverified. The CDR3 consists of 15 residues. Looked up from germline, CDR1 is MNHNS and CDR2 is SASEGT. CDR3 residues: CASSLTGRTQETQYF.

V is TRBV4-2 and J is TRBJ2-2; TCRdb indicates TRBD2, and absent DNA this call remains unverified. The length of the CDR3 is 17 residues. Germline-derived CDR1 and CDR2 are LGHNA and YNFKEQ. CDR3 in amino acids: CASSQVGAGVHTGELFF.